Each of the 7 T cell receptor beta chains below was sequenced from the same sample in a study of post-analysis software for immune sequencing data (dated by TCRdb to 2014 to 2015). The paper's findings and limits, for the study overall: A handful of TRBV segments, including TRBV5-6, TRBV5-1 and TRBV20-1, were significantly more frequent in patients than controls.

Antigens for these TCRs are unknown. Library preparation was by PCR. The sequencer was an Illumina HiSeq 2500. Unique molecular identifiers were incorporated into TCR beta cDNA libraries to reduce PCR and sequencing biases. TCRdb itself trimmed the public reads at Q25 with fastp, ran MiXCR and retained productive beta chains. CDR3 protein duplicates are merged, each entry listing the most common genes and DNA. This sample holds under 900,000 distinct CDR3 sequences; approximately 57% were observed only once. Approximately 4.4% of the sample is held by the ten biggest clonotypes. The sample was blood. All receptors derive from a girl under 18 with multiple sclerosis.

This chain uses TRBV20-1 with TRBJ2-7; the D gene is possibly TRBD2 (6 bases). CDR3 length: 15 amino acids. Deletions cut 1 base from V and 0 bases from J, with 13 bases between. Germline values: CDR1 DFQATT, CDR2 SNEGSKA (reference sequence). The CDR3 spells CSARGVSGSSYEQYF. The DNA for the CDR3 is TGCAGTGCTAGAGGAGTTTCCGGGAGCTCCTACGAGCAGTACTTC.

This clonotype was counted between two and nine times. V and J are TRBV20-1 and TRBJ1-1, with TRBD1 matching over 12 bases. Losses at the gene ends were 2 bases for V and 3 bases for J; bases not matched to a gene: 4. The CDR3 is 15 amino acids. The germline CDR1 and CDR2 sequences are DFQATT and SNEGSKA (reference sequence). The CDR3 bases are TGCAGTGCTAGAAGGGACAGGGGGCGAGACACTGAAGCTTTCTTT. Protein sequence: CSARRDRGRDTEAFF.

This clonotype was found a few times. This chain uses TRBV6-1 with TRBJ2-3; 10 positions agree with TRBD2. Germline V lookup: CDR1 MNHNS, CDR2 SASEGT. The CDR3 covers 15 residues. Germline trimming cut 7 bases from V and 5 bases from J; bases unmatched to any gene: 9. The CDR3 sequence is CASKSLAGVGDTQYF. For the CDR3, the DNA is TGTGCCAGCAAATCCCTAGCGGGGGTCGGAGATACGCAGTATTTT.

The chain is built from TRBV9 and TRBJ1-2, with D possibly matching TRBD1 (5 bases). CDR1 is SGDLS, CDR2 YYNGEE, per germline. CDR3 size: 15 residues. The V and J ends lost 0 bases and 3 bases respectively, with 12 bases between them. The CDR3 sequence is CASSVGQSFYYGYTF. Written as DNA, the CDR3 is TGTGCCAGCAGCGTAGGACAGTCTTTTTACTATGGCTACACCTTC.

This chain joins TRBV11-2 and TRBJ2-5; the match to TRBD2 covers 9 bases. With V trimmed by 1 base and J by 5 bases, 11 bases remained unmatched. This CDR3 contains 17 residues. Germline V CDR1 and CDR2: SGHAT, FQNNGV. CDR3 sequence reads: CASSLVTGGGASETQYF. Here the CDR3 DNA reads TGTGCCAGCAGCTTAGTCACGGGCGGGGGGGCTAGTGAGACCCAGTACTTC.

In this sample, this clonotype turned up once. The chain links TRBV7-2 to TRBJ2-4; 7 bases are shared with TRBD1. The end of the DNA aligns better with TRBJ2-7, so the J call may be wrong. Germline V CDR1 and CDR2: SGHTA, FQGNSA. The CDR3 has 15 amino acids. CDR3 region: CASSLERGRFHEQYF. In nucleotides, the CDR3 is TGTGCCAGCAGCTTAGAGAGGGGGCGCTTCCACGAGCAGTACTTC.

J is TRBJ2-7 and V is TRBV9; 7 bases agree with TRBD2. CDR3 length equals 14 residues. With 0 bases clipped from V and 4 bases from J, the junction kept 4 bases outside the gene matches. Germline values: CDR1 SGDLS, CDR2 YYNGEE. This chain's CDR3 is CASSVAGLGYEQYF. The CDR3 DNA reads TGTGCCAGCAGCGTAGCAGGACTAGGGTACGAGCAGTACTTC.